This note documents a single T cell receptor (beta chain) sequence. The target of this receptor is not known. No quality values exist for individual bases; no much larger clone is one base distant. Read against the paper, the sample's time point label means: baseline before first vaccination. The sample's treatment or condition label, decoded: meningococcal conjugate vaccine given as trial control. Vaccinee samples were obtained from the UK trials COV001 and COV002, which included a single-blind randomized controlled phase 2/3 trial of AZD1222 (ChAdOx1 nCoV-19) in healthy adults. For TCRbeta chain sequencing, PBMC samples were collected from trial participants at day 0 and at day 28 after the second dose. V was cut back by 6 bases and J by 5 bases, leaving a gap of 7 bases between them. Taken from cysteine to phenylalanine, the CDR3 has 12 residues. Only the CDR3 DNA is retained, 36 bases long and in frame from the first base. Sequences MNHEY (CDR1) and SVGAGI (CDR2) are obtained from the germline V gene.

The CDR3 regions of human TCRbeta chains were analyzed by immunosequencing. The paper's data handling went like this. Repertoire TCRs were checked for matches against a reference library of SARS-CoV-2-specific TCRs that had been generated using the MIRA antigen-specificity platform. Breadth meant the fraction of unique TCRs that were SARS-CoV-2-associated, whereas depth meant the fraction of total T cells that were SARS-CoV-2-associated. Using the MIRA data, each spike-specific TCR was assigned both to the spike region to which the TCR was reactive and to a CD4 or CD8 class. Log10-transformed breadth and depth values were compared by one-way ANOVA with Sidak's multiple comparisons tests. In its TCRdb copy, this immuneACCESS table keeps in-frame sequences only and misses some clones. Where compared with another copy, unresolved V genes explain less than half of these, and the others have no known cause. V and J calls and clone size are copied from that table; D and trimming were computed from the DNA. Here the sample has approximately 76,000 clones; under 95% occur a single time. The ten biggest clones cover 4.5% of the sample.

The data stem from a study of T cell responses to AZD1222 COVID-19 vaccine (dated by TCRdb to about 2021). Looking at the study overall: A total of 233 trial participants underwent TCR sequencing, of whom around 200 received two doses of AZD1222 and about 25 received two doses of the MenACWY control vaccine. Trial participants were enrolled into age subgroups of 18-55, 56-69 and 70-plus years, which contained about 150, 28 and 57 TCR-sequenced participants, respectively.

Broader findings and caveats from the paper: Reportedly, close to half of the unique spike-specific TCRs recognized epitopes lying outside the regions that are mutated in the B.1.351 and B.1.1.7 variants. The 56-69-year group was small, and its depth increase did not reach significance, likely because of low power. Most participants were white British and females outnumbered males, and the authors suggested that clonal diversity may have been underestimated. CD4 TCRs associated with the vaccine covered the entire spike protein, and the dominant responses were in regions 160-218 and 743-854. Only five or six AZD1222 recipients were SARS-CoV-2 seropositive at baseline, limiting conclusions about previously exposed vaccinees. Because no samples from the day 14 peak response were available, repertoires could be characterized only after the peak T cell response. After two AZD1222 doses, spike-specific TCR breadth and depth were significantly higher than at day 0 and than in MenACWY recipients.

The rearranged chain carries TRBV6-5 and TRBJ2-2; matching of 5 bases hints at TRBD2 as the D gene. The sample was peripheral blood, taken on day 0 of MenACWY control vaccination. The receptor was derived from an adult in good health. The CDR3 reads CASRLGTGELFF. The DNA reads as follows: TGTGCCAGCAGACTAGGGACCGGGGAGCTGTTTTTT.